The 7 T cell receptor beta chains reported below all come from one sample, sequenced in a study of T cells in Graves' hyperthyroidism and ophthalmopathy. Amplified TCR beta CDR3 regions derived from RNA transcripts. In the first-round RT-PCR of the TCR CDR3, the HTBI primer set was used. TCRdb analysed the multiplex PCR reads with MiXCR anew, one entry per CDR3 protein. In the table there are about 600,000 distinct CDR3 sequences, more than 15% of which are singletons. The sample comprised blood. The receptors here all came from a woman aged 40 to 50 with Graves' ophthalmopathy.

This clonotype was counted many times. The chain couples TRBV3-1 to TRBJ2-1; D is perhaps TRBD1 or TRBD2 (5 bases each). Trimming left V 1 base short and J 10 bases short, with 11 bases between. The CDR3 extends over 13 amino acids. The germline V gene has CDR1 LGHDT and CDR2 YNNKEL (reference sequence). In DNA, the CDR3 is TGTGCCAGCAGCCAAGTAAATGGGGACGAGCAGTTCTTC. Its protein product is CASSQVNGDEQFF.

This clonotype occurred many times. V is TRBV12-3 or TRBV12-4 and J is TRBJ1-6; 7 bases are a match to TRBD1. The CDR3 totals 16 residues. V shed 0 bases and J 7 bases; nucleotides not matched to a gene: 6. Here the CDR3 reads CASSLAGTVINSPLHF. CDR3 in DNA: TGTGCCAGCAGTTTAGCCGGGACAGTCATCAATTCACCCCTCCACTTT.

About this clonotype itself: It may be a read error: a sequence one base away is much more abundant. The gene calls are TRBV12-3 or TRBV12-4 and TRBJ2-3; possible D gene TRBD2, 7 bases. The CDR3 length is 15 residues. In nucleotides, the CDR3 is TGTACCAGCAAGGGGGGAGGGACTCGCACAGATACGCAGTATTTT. Protein: CTSKGGGTRTDTQYF.

This clonotype was counted many times. CDR3 loop: CASSGGGRAGQPQHF. CDR3 DNA: TGTGCCAGCAGCGGAGGAGGTCGGGCTGGACAGCCCCAGCATTTT. The chain carries TRBV5-6 and TRBJ1-5; D call uncertain. Germline V gives CDR1 SGHDT, CDR2 YYEEEE. The CDR3 is 15 amino acids. V was cut by 4 bases and J by 7 bases, with 18 bases left in between. Based on the CDR3 plus reference TRBV5-6 and TRBJ1-5, the full variable domain is DAGVTQSPTHLIKTRGQQVTLRCSPKSGHDTVSWYQQALGQGPQFIFQYYEEEERQRGNFPDRFSGHQFPNYSSELNVNALLLGDSALYLCASSGGGRAGQPQHFGDGTRLSIL.

At least ten counts were recorded for this clonotype. The rearrangement links TRBV6-1 to TRBJ1-4, with unresolved D. Germline lookup yields CDR1 MNHNS and CDR2 SASEGT. Between the trimmed V and J ends, which lost 0 bases and 8 bases, there was a span of 13 bases. The CDR3 is made up of 15 amino acids. The CDR3 region is CASSEAPWTEEKLFF. CDR3 sequence (DNA): TGTGCCAGCAGTGAAGCTCCATGGACGGAGGAAAAACTGTTTTTT.

Of note for this clonotype: Just one base apart from a much larger clone, this may be a read error. V gene TRBV28 combines with J gene TRBJ2-5, with a tentative D call TRBD2 (6 bases). This CDR3 has 15 residues. Germline values: CDR1 MDHEN, CDR2 SYDVKM. The CDR3 is CASSFQDFRGETRYF. The CDR3 nucleotides are TGTGCCAGCAGTTTCCAAGACTTCCGCGGGGAGACCCGGTACTTC.

In its sample, this clonotype was seen many times. The V call is TRBV30, the J call TRBJ2-3, with 7 bases lining up with TRBD1. CDR1 GTSNPN and CDR2 SVGIG come from the germline V gene (reference sequence). V shed 1 base, J shed 8 bases, and the junction held 12 bases outside the gene matches. The CDR3 loop spans 15 amino acids. CDR3 amino acids: CAWSGGTVILSTQYF. The CDR3 region has the DNA TGTGCCTGGAGTGGAGGGACAGTAATTTTAAGTACGCAGTATTTT.